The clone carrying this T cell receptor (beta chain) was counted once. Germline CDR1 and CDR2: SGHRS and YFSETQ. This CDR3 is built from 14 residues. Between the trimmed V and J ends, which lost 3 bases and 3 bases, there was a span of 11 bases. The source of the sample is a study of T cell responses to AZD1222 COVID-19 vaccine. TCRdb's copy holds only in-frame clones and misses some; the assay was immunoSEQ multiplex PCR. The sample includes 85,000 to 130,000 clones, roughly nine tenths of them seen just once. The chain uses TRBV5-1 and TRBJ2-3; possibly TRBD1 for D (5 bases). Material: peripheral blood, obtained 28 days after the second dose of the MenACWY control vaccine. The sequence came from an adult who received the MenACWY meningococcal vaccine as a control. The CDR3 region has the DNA TGCGCCAGCAGCTCCATGACAGAAACAGATACGCAGTATTTT. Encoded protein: CASSSMTETDTQYF.